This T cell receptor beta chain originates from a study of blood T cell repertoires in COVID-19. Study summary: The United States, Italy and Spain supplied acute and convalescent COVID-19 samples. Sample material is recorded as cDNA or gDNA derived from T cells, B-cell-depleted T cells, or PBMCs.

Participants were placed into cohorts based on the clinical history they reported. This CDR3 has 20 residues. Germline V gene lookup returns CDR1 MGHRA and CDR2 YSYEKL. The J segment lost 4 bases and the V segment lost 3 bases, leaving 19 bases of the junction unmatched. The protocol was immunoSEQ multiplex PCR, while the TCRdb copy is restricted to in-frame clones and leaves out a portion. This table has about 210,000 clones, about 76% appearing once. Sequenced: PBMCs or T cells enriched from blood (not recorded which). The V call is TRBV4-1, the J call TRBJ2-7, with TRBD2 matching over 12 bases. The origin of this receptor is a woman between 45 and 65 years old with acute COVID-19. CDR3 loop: CASSQDKRRLAGEGRYEQYF. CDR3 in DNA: TGCGCCAGCAGCCAGGATAAGAGGAGACTAGCGGGAGAAGGGAGGTACGAGCAGTACTTC.